This T cell receptor (beta chain) was found in a study of shared clonotypes between healthy human individuals. Naive CD8 populations comprised CD45RO-negative cells positively selected for CCR7, excluding terminally differentiated effector memory CD45RA+ cells. Donors were healthy HIV-negative adults without recent acute infections or vaccinations. Profiling relied on immunoSEQ multiplex PCR, and the TCRdb table lists in-frame clones only, not all of them. This sample has 2 million to 2.5 million clones, with roughly 91% found just once. The germline V and J ends were trimmed by 2 bases and 1 base, with 9 bases remaining between them. CDR1 and CDR2 (germline): SNHLY, FYNNEI. The CDR3 length is 15 residues.

The TCR was taken from a young man in good health. Some clones in this sample may be carry-over from other donors' samples. This chain uses TRBV2 with TRBJ2-1; possibly TRBD2 for D (5 bases). Specimen: naive CD8+ T cells from PBMCs. Written as DNA, the CDR3 is TGTGCCAGCAGTGAATCGGGATCATCCTACAATGAGCAGTTCTTC. Translation gives CASSESGSSYNEQFF.